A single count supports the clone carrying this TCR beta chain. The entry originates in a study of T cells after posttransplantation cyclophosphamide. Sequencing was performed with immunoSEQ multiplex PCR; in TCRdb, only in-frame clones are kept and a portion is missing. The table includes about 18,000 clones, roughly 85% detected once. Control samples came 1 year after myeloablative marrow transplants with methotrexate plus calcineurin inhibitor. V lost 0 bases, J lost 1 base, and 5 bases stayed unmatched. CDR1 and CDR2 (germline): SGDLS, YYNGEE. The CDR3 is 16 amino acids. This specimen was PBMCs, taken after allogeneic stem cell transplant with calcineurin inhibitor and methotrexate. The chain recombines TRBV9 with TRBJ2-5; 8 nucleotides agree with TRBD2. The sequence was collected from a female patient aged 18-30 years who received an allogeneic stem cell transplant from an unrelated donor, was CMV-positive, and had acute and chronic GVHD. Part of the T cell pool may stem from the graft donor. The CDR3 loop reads CASSVALGTSQETQYF. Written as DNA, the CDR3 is TGTGCCAGCAGCGTAGCCCTCGGGACTAGCCAAGAGACCCAGTACTTC. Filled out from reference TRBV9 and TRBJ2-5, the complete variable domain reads DSGVTQTPKHLITATGQRVTLRCSPRSGDLSVYWYQQSLDQGLQFLIQYYNGEERAKGNILERFSAQQFPDLHSELNLSSLELGDSALYFCASSVALGTSQETQYFGPGTRLLVL.